This T cell receptor beta chain was sequenced during a study of CXCR3-negative and CXCR3-positive naive CD8 T cells (dated by TCRdb to about 2019). General notes on the study: About 150 million TRB reads were obtained in total, roughly 1.5 +/- 0.3 million reads per library. Diversity and physicochemical repertoire analyses covered approximately 10 donors pooled from two independent experiments. The TRBV-TRBJ cluster analysis covered naive subsets from 5 or 6 donors and memory cells from 3 donors.

Overall results and qualifications from the work: Repertoire diversity was comparably high in both naive subsets but much lower in memory CD8+ T cells. Compared with CXCR3-negative naive cells, CXCR3-positive naive cells had TRB CDR3s with higher hydrophobicity (lower Kidera factor 4), lower energy, and higher strength and volume indices. CXCR3 expression partially decreased after cryopreservation, so most assays used freshly isolated PBMCs. Because surface CD5, which is linked to self-reactivity in mice, was comparable between the naive subsets, TCR interaction strength was also inferred from the physicochemical properties of TRB CDR3s. TRBV-TRBJ usage was similar between naive CXCR3-negative and CXCR3-positive cells from the same donor, while memory cells showed distinct patterns.

As regards this clonotype: Its antigen specificity is not known.

Each CD8+ T cell subset was flow-sorted in triplicate, with roughly 300,000 cells per subset placed directly into RLT lysis buffer. To exclude memory contaminants, naive CD8+ T cells were stringently defined as CD45RO-CCR7+CD27+CD95-. Peripheral blood mononuclear cells were isolated from buffy coats by standard density gradient centrifugation. A FACSAria III was used to flow-sort naive CD8+ T cells into CXCR3-negative and CXCR3-positive populations. An RNeasy Mini Kit was used to extract total RNA from the sorted cells. The sequencer listed for this sample is NextSeq 550. The Human TCR Profiling Kit (MiLaboratory) was used to prepare UMI-labeled 5' RACE TRB cDNA libraries. The full amount of extracted RNA was used for cDNA synthesis, and the full amount of resulting cDNA was used for PCR amplification. Libraries were prepared in parallel using an identical number of PCR cycles. The authors' pipeline ran thus. MIGEC and MiXCR extracted about 54,000 +/- 9,700 unique UMI-labeled TRB cDNA molecules per library, requiring at least two reads per UMI. An average of roughly 40,000 +/- 10,000 functional in-frame TRB CDR3 nucleotide clonotypes without stop codons was found per library. Diversity metrics, including normalized Shannon-Wiener and Chao1, were computed in VDJtools after downsampling to 5000 UMI-labeled TRB molecules per sample. VDJtools was used to calculate clonotype-size-weighted physicochemical properties of the central five CDR3 residues, namely interaction energy, strength, volume and Kidera factor 4. TCRdb reprocessed the reads and provides one entry for every CDR3 protein sequence; no DNA is given. The V and J calls follow TCRdb's processing rather than the paper's. This sample's table carries about 120,000 distinct CDR3 sequences. Of the sample, roughly 0.35% is held by the ten largest clones.

Taken from cysteine to phenylalanine, the CDR3 has 16 residues. Only the protein sequence is given. From a lookup of the germline V gene, CDR1 and CDR2 are MDHEN and SYDVKM. This clonotype originated in a human donor in good health. Some clones in this sample may be carry-over from other donors' samples. Recombination joined TRBV28 with TRBJ2-5; without DNA, the TCRdb call of TRBD2 cannot be checked. Material for sequencing was naive CXCR3+ CD8+ T cells from blood. Interpreted using the paper, the cell subset or site label stands for: CD45RO-CCR7+CD27+CD95- naive CD8+ T cells expressing CXCR3 (TNR3+). The CDR3 here reads CANSPSAGGTRETQYF.